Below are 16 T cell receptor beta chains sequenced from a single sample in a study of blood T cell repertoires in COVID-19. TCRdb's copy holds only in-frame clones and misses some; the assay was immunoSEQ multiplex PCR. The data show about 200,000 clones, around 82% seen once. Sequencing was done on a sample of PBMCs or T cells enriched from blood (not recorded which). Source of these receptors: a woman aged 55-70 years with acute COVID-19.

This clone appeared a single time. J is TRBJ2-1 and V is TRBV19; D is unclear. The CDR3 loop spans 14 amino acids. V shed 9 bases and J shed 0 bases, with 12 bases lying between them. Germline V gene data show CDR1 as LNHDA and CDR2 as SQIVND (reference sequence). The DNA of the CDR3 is TGTGCCAGCCGCTGGGCGAGCTCCTACAATGAGCAGTTCTTC. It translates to CASRWASSYNEQFF.

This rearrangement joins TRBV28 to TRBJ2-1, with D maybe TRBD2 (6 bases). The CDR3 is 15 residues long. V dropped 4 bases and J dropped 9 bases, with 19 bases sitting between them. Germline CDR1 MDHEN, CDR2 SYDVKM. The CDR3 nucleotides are TGTGCCAGCAGTTCCCATATCCGCGGAGGGCGTGAGCAGTTCTTC. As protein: CASSSHIRGGREQFF.

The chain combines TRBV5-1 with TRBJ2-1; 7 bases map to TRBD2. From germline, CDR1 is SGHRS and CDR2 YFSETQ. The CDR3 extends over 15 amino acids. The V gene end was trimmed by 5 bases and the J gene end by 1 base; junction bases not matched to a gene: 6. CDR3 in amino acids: CASSLAGESYNEQFF. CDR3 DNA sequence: TGCGCCAGCAGTTTAGCGGGTGAATCCTACAATGAGCAGTTCTTC.

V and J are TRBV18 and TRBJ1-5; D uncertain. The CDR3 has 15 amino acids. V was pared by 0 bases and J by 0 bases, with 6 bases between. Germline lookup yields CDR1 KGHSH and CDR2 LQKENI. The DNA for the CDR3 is TGTGCCAGCTCACCACCGGGAGTTAGCAATCAGCCCCAGCATTTT. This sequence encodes CASSPPGVSNQPQHF.

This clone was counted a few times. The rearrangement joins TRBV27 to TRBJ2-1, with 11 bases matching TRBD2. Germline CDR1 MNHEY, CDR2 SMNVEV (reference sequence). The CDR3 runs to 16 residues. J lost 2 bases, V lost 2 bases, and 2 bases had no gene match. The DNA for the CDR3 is TGTGCCAGCAGTTTACCTAGCGGGGGGCCCTACAATGAGCAGTTCTTC. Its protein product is CASSLPSGGPYNEQFF.

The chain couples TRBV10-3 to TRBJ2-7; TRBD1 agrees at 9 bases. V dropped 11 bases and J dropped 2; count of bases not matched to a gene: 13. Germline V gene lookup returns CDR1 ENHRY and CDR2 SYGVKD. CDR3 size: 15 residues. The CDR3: CALHQGTGSPYEQYV. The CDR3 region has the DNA TGTGCCCTACATCAGGGGACAGGGAGTCCCTACGAGCAGTACGTC.

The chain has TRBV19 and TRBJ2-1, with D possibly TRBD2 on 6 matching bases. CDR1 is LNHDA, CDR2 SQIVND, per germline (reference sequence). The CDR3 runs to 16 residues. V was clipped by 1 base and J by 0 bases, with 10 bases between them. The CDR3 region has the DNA TGTGCCAGTAGTATAGTTCCCGGGAGCTCCTACAATGAGCAGTTCTTC. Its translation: CASSIVPGSSYNEQFF.

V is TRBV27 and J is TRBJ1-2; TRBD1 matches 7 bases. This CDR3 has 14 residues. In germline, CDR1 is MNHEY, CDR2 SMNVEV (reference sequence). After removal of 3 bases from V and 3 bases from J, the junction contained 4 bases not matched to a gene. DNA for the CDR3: TGTGCCAGCAGTTTTTTCAGGGGGGACTATGGCTACACCTTC. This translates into CASSFFRGDYGYTF.

The CDR3 reads CASGIPRGCTDTQYF. The CDR3 DNA reads as TGTGCCAGCGGGATCCCCCGGGGGTGCACAGATACGCAGTATTTT. The V call is TRBV21-1, the J call TRBJ2-3; the table names TRBD2, a call not compared with the DNA. TRBV21-1 corresponds to a pseudogene. CDR3 length: 15 amino acids.

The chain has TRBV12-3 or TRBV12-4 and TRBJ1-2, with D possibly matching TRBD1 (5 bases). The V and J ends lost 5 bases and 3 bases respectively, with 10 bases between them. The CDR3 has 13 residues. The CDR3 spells CASSPLRDYGYTF. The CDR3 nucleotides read TGTGCCAGCAGTCCCCTCAGGGACTATGGCTACACCTTC.

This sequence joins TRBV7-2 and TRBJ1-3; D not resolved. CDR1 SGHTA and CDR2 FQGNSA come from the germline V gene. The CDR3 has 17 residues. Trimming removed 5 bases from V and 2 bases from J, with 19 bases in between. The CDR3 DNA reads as TGTGCCAGCAGCCCCAGCCGATCAGGTTGGACTGGAAACACCATATATTTT. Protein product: CASSPSRSGWTGNTIYF.

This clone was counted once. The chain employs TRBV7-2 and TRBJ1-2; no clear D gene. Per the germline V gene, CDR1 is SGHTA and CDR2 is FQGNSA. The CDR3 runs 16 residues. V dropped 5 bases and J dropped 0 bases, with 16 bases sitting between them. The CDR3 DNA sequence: TGTGCCAGCAGCACCTGGACCGGACTCGCTAACTATGGCTACACCTTC. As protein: CASSTWTGLANYGYTF. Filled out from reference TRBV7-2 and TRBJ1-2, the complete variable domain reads GAGVSQSPSNKVTEKGKDVELRCDPISGHTALYWYRQSLGQGLEFLIYFQGNSAPDKSGLPSDRFSAERTGGSVSTLTIQRTQQEDSAVYLCASSTWTGLANYGYTFGSGTRLTVV.

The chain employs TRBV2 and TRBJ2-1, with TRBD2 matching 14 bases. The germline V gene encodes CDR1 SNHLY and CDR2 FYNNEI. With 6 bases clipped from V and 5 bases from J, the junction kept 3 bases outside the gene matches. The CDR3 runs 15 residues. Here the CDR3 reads CASSATSGGDNEQFF. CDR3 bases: TGTGCCAGCAGCGCGACTAGCGGGGGGGACAATGAGCAGTTCTTC.

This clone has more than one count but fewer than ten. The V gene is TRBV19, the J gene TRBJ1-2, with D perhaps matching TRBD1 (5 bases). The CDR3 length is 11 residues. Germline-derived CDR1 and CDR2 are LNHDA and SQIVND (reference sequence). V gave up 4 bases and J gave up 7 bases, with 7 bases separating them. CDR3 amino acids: CASSRGAGYTF. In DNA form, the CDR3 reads TGTGCCAGTAGTAGGGGCGCTGGCTACACCTTC.

CDR3 sequence reads: CASTRGRTDTQYF. The DNA of the CDR3 is TGTGCCTCCACCCGCGGGAGGACAGATACGCAGTATTTT. The chain combines TRBV25-1 with TRBJ2-3, with TRBD2 matching 8 bases. The J segment lost 3 bases and the V segment lost 11 bases, leaving 7 bases of the junction unmatched. CDR1 is MGHDK, CDR2 SYGVNS, per germline. The CDR3 spans 13 residues.

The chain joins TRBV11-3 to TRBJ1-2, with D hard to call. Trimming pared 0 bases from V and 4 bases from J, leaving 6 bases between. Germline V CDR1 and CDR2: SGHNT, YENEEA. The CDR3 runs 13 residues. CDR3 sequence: CASSLDGSYGYTF. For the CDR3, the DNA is TGTGCCAGCAGCTTAGACGGGAGCTATGGCTACACCTTC.